These T cell receptor beta chains were read from a single sample in a study of identical twins. TCRdb redid the calling of the 5' RACE reads with MiXCR, one entry per CDR3 protein. The sample includes about 1.7 million distinct CDR3 sequences, about 32% of them seen just once. The sequencing sample was made of cord blood. Every receptor here comes from a newborn girl in good health. Each CDR3 is given with its conserved first and last residue. Fields, in order: V gene, clone size, J gene, D gene, CDR3 DNA, CDR3 protein. A D gene is named only where the DNA matches it firmly. Only part of the rows carry a size: once, few, many, or a class if the clone is expanded.

TRBV9,few,TRBJ2-1,TRBD2,TGTGCCAGCAGCGTGGGACTAGCGGGGGGGCTAGACAATGAGCAGTTCTTC,CASSVGLAGGLDNEQFF
TRBV21-1,.,TRBJ1-2,.,TGTGCCAGCACCGGCTACACCTTC,CASTGYTF
TRBV5-1,.,TRBJ2-7,.,TGCGCCAGCAGCTTTACAGGTCGGACCTACGAGCAGTACTTC,CASSFTGRTYEQYF
TRBV5-1,many,TRBJ2-4,.,TGCGCCAGCAGCTTGACAGGATTGGGCATTCAGTACTTC,CASSLTGLGIQYF
TRBV20-1,.,TRBJ2-3,.,TGCAGTGCTCTGGTGGCCGCCGTCGATACGCAGTATTTT,CSALVAAVDTQYF
TRBV12-3/TRBV12-4,.,TRBJ1-5,.,TGTGCCAGCAGTTTCTCCGGGGAAGATCAGTCCCAGCATTTT,CASSFSGEDQSQHF
TRBV12-3/TRBV12-4,many,TRBJ2-1,.,TGTGCCAGCAGTTTGTTACTAGTGAATGAGCAGTTCTTC,CASSLLLVNEQFF
TRBV9,.,TRBJ2-7,TRBD1,TGTGCCAGCAGCGTGGGAGCCGGGACAGGGGCCTACGAGCAGTACTTC,CASSVGAGTGAYEQYF
TRBV4-1,.,TRBJ2-5,.,TGCGCCAGCAGCCAAGGGACTCAATCGTCTTACAATGAGCAGTACTTC,CASSQGTQSSYNEQYF
TRBV25-1,few,TRBJ1-2,.,TGTGCCAGCAGTCCCTCCCTCTCCTATGGCTACACCTTC,CASSPSLSYGYTF
TRBV11-2,few,TRBJ2-1,TRBD2,TGTGCCAGCAGCTCCCGGCACGGGAGGGGGTTATACAATGAGCAGTTCTTC,CASSSRHGRGLYNEQFF
TRBV28,.,TRBJ2-2,.,TGTGGCAGCAGTTTACCCAGGGGGAACACCGGGGAGCTGTTTTTT,CGSSLPRGNTGELFF
TRBV11-2,few,TRBJ2-1,TRBD2,TGTGCCAGCAGCCATAGTTCTTCAGCGGGGACGTACAATGAGCAGTTCTTC,CASSHSSSAGTYNEQFF
TRBV5-1,.,TRBJ2-1,TRBD2,TGCGCCAGCAGACTAGCGGGGGGGGATATGAATGAGCAGTTCTTC,CASRLAGGDMNEQFF
TRBV7-9,.,TRBJ2-7,.,TGTGCCAGCAGCTTTGCGGGGACACCCCTCGGCGAGCAGTACTTC,CASSFAGTPLGEQYF
TRBV5-1,.,TRBJ2-1,.,TGCGCCAGCAGCTTGGTTGATTACAGCTCCTACGAGCAGTTCTTC,CASSLVDYSSYEQFF
TRBV20-1,.,TRBJ2-7,.,TGCAGTGCCCTTCTAGGGGGGGTCTACGAGCAGTACTTC,CSALLGGVYEQYF
TRBV7-2,few,TRBJ2-7,.,TGTGCCAGCAGCTTCCAGGGAAAAGGGATTTCCTACGAGCAGTACTTC,CASSFQGKGISYEQYF
TRBV12-3/TRBV12-4,.,TRBJ2-1,TRBD2,TGTGCCGGCAGTTTAAGGCTAGCGGGGATGAATGAGCAGTTCTTC,CAGSLRLAGMNEQFF
TRBV19,.,TRBJ1-5,.,TGTGCCAGTAGCGACTTGGGTGTTAGCAATCAGCCCCAGCATTTT,CASSDLGVSNQPQHF
TRBV28,.,TRBJ2-1,.,TGTGCCAGCAGACCCGGGGACACCGTCTCCTACAATGAGCAGTTCTTC,CASRPGDTVSYNEQFF
TRBV20-1,.,TRBJ1-2,.,TGCAGTGCTAGAGAGGCGGCCTATGGCTACACCTTC,CSAREAAYGYTF
TRBV5-1,.,TRBJ1-1,.,TGCGCCAGCAGTCCCGGGCGCAACCTAATGAACACTGAAGCTTTCTTT,CASSPGRNLMNTEAFF
TRBV20-1,.,TRBJ2-3,TRBD2,TGCAGTGCTAGAGAGGGACTAGCGGGAGATACGCAGTATTTT,CSAREGLAGDTQYF
TRBV5-1,.,TRBJ2-3,.,TGCGCCAGCAGCCCCGGGCTTGGCCCGGGCCCAGATACGCAGTATTTT,CASSPGLGPGPDTQYF
TRBV4-1,few,TRBJ2-7,.,TGCGCCAGCAGCCAAGGAAGAGCGGCCACCTACAATGAGCAGTACTTC,CASSQGRAATYNEQYF
TRBV20-1,.,TRBJ1-4,.,TGCAGTGCTAGACAGTATAATGAAAAACTGTTTTTT,CSARQYNEKLFF
TRBV20-1,.,TRBJ1-5,TRBD1,TGCAGTGCTAGAGTGGGGACAGGGGTCTATCAGCCCCAGCATTTT,CSARVGTGVYQPQHF